A selection of T cell receptor beta chains follows, all from one sample in a study of beta chain features in type 1 diabetes. Using immunoSEQ multiplex PCR, the repertoire was profiled, and TCRdb retains in-frame clones only, with some absent. The table records roughly 150,000 clones, around 8.5% of them present only once. The sample was central memory CD4+ T cells from blood. The receptors originated from a man between 18 and 29 years old in good health. The conserved cysteine and the conserved F or W are not part of the CDR3 here. The order of the fields is J gene, V gene, clone size, D gene, CDR3 protein. The D gene is left open where the match is weak. Size values are once, few and many counts, or a class for expanded clones, and some rows have none.

TRBJ2-5,TRBV5-1,NA,TRBD2,ASSLVGGDETQY
TRBJ2-6,TRBV7-2,many,NA,ASSLYGSGANVLT
TRBJ2-3,TRBV28,many,TRBD2,ASSPGGGHLFTDTQY
TRBJ2-7,TRBV4-2,many,TRBD1,ASSHNRGPYEQY
TRBJ2-2,TRBV19,NA,NA,ASRVRGVRAGELF
TRBJ2-7,TRBV18,many,NA,ASSPATVAYEQY
TRBJ2-3,TRBV7-3,few,NA,ASSPGDRTDTQY
TRBJ2-1,TRBV28,NA,TRBD2,ASSSGTSGSLGNEQF
TRBJ2-3,TRBV9,NA,TRBD2,ASSQTPSGGLTDTQY
TRBJ2-5,TRBV7-9,NA,TRBD1,ASSLDAGGGETQY
TRBJ2-7,TRBV4-3,few,NA,ASSQACLTEDEQY
TRBJ1-6,TRBV7-3,few,NA,ASSPAPYRRGNSPLH
TRBJ1-2,TRBV19,NA,TRBD1,ASRGDREFGGYT
TRBJ1-2,TRBV7-3,few,NA,ASSLQGRDYGYT
TRBJ1-2,TRBV7-3,NA,NA,ASSSQGDDGYT
TRBJ2-7,TRBV29-1,NA,TRBD1,SVEKDRGAGYEQY
TRBJ1-5,TRBV10-3,NA,NA,AISESGFSSNQPQH
TRBJ2-7,TRBV4-2,NA,TRBD2,ASSQPRTSGRGEQY
TRBJ1-4,TRBV5-1,few,NA,ASSTGPSGEKLF
TRBJ2-7,TRBV5-1,few,TRBD1,ASSLTGQGQHEQY
TRBJ1-1,TRBV5-1,NA,NA,ASSPTSYRDTEAF
TRBJ2-2,TRBV18,few,NA,ASSPRTSNTGELF
TRBJ2-7,TRBV25-1,NA,TRBD2,ASGVPGLAGKQY
TRBJ1-1,TRBV5-4,NA,TRBD1,ASSFDRGLPEDTEAF
TRBJ2-7,TRBV13,NA,NA,ASSPRPSAGLYEQY
TRBJ2-7,TRBV7-6,NA,TRBD2,ASSLGGGSYEQY
TRBJ2-7,TRBV9,NA,TRBD1,ASSVGQGAYEQY
TRBJ2-1,TRBV5-1,few,NA,ASSLADRYNEQF
TRBJ2-1,TRBV14,NA,TRBD1,ASSLLGQVDKF
TRBJ1-4,TRBV7-6,few,TRBD1,ASSFEPQTGGYGKLF
TRBJ2-5,TRBV4-2,NA,TRBD2,ASSTLGTSGEETQY
TRBJ2-7,TRBV19,few,NA,ASMGGGSYEQY
TRBJ1-5,TRBV28,NA,NA,ASSTIIIAGNQPQH
TRBJ1-1,TRBV6-1,NA,NA,AVGEDMNTEAF
TRBJ1-2,TRBV11-2,few,NA,ASSQGLAYGYT